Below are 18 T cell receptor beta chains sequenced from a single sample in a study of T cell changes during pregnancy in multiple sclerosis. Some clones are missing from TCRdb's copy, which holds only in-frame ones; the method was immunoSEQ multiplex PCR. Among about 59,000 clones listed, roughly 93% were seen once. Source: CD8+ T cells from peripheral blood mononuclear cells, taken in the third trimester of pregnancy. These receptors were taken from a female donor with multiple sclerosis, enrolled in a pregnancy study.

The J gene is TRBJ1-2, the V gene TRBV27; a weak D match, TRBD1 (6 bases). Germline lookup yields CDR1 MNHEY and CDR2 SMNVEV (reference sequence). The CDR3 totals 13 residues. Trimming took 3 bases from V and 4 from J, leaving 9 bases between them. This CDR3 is CASSFSGAYGYTF. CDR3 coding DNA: TGTGCCAGCAGTTTTTCAGGGGCCTATGGCTACACCTTC.

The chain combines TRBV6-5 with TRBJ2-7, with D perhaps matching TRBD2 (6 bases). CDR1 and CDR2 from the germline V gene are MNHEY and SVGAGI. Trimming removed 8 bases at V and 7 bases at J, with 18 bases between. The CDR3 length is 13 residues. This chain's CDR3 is CASGGNGPGEQYF. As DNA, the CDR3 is TGTGCCAGCGGAGGGAACGGCCCGGGAGAGCAGTACTTC.

CDR3 protein: CASRGLAPEQFF. Here the CDR3 DNA reads TGTGCCAGCAGGGGACTAGCTCCTGAGCAGTTCTTC. The chain is built from TRBV2 and TRBJ2-1; 9 nucleotides match TRBD2. The V gene's germline CDR1 is SNHLY and CDR2 FYNNEI. The CDR3 loop spans 12 amino acids. V gave up 6 bases and J gave up 9 bases; unmatched junction bases: 3.

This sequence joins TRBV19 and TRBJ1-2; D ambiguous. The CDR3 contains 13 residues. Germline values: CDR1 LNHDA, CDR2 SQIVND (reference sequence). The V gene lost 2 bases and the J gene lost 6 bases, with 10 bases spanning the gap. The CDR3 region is CASSITSADGYTF. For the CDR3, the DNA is TGTGCCAGTAGTATAACCAGCGCCGATGGCTACACCTTC.

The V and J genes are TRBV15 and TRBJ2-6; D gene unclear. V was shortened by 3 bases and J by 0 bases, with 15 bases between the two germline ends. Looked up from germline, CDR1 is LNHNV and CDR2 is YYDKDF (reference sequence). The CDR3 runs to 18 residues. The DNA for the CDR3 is TGTGCCACCAGCAGGATTATTAACAGCAACTCTGGGGCCAACGTCCTGACTTTC. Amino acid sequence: CATSRIINSNSGANVLTF.

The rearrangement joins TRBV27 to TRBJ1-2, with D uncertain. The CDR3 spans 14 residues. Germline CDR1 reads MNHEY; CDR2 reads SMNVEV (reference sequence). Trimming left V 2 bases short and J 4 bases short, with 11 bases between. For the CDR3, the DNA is TGTGCCAGCAGTTTAAGCGGAGGGATCTATGGCTACACCTTC. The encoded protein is CASSLSGGIYGYTF.

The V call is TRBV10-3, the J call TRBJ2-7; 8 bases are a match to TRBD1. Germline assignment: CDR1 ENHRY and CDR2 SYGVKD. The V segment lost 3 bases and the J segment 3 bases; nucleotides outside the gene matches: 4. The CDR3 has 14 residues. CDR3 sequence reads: CAISEGQGIYEQYF. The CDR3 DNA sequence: TGTGCCATCAGTGAAGGACAGGGCATCTACGAGCAGTACTTC.

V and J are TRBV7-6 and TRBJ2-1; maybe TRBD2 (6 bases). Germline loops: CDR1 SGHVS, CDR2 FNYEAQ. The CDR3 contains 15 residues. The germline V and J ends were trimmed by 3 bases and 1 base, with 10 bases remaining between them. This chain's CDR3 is CASSFFGSSYNEQFF. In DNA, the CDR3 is TGTGCCAGCAGCTTCTTCGGGAGTTCCTACAATGAGCAGTTCTTC. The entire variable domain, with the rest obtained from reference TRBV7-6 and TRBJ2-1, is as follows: GAGVSQSPRYKVTKRGQDVALRCDPISGHVSLYWYRQALGQGPEFLTYFNYEAQQDKSGLPNDRFSAERPEGSISTLTIQRTEQRDSAMYRCASSFFGSSYNEQFFGPGTRLTVL.

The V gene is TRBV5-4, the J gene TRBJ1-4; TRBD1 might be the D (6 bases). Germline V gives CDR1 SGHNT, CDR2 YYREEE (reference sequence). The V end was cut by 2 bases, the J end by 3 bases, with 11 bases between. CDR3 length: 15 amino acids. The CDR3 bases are TGTGCCAGCAGCTTTTCAGGGGCAGCTAATGAAAAACTGTTTTTT. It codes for CASSFSGAANEKLFF.

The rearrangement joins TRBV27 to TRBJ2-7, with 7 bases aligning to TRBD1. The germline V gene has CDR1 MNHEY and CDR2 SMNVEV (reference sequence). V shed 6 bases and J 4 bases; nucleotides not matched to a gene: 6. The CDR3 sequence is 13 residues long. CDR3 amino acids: CASSTAGGYEQYF. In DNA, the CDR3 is TGTGCCAGCAGCACGGCAGGGGGATACGAGCAGTACTTC.

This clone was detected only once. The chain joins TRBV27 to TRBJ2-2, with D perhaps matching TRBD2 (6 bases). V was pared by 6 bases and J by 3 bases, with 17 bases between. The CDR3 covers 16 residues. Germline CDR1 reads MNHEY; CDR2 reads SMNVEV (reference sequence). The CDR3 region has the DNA TGTGCCAGCAGCCCTTCCTTGGCGGGGTACACCGGGGAGCTGTTTTTT. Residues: CASSPSLAGYTGELFF.

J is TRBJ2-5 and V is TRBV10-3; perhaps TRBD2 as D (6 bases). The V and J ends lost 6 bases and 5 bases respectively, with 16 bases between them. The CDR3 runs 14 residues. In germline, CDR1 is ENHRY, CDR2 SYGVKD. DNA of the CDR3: TGTGCCATCAGGGGGGATGAGCGGGTCGAGACCCAGTACTTC. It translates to CAIRGDERVETQYF.

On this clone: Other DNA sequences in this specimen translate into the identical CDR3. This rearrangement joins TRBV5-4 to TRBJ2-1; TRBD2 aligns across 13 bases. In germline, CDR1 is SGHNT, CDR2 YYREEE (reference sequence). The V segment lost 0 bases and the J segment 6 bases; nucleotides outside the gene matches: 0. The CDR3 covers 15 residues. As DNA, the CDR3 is TGTGCCAGCAGCTTGGGACTAGCGGGAGGCAATGAGCAGTTCTTC. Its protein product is CASSLGLAGGNEQFF.

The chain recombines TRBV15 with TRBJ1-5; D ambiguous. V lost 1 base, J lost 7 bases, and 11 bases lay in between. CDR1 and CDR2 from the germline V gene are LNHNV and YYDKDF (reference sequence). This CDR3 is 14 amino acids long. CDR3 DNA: TGTGCCACCAGCAGAGGGAGGACGGGGCAGCCCCAGCATTTT. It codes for CATSRGRTGQPQHF.

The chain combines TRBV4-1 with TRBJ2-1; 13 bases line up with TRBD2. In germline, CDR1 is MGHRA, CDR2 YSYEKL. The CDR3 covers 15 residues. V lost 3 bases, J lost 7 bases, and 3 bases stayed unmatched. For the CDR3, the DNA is TGCGCCAGCAGCCACGGACTAGCGGGAGTGAATGAGCAGTTCTTC. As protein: CASSHGLAGVNEQFF.

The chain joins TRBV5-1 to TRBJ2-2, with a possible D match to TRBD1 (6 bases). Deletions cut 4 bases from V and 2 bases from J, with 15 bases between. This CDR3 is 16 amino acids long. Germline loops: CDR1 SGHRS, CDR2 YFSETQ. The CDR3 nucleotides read TGCGCCAGCAGCCCGCGGACAGTTCCCAACACCGGGGAGCTGTTTTTT. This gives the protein CASSPRTVPNTGELFF.

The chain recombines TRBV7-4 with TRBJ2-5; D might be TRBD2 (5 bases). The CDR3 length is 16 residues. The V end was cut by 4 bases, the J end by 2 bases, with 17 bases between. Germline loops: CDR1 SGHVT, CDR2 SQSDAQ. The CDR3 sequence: CASSSPHGRDQETQYF. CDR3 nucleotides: TGTGCCAGCAGCTCCCCCCACGGACGGGATCAAGAGACCCAGTACTTC.

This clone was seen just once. The CDR3 loop reads CASSTGTSGNYEQYF. CDR3 nucleotide sequence: TGTGCCAGCAGCACGGGGACTAGCGGGAACTACGAGCAGTACTTC. The chain joins TRBV13 to TRBJ2-7; TRBD2 agrees at 13 bases. This CDR3 has 15 residues. J was trimmed by 3 bases and V by 5 bases; bases with no gene match: 4. Germline CDR1 reads PRHDT; CDR2 reads FYEKMQ (reference sequence).